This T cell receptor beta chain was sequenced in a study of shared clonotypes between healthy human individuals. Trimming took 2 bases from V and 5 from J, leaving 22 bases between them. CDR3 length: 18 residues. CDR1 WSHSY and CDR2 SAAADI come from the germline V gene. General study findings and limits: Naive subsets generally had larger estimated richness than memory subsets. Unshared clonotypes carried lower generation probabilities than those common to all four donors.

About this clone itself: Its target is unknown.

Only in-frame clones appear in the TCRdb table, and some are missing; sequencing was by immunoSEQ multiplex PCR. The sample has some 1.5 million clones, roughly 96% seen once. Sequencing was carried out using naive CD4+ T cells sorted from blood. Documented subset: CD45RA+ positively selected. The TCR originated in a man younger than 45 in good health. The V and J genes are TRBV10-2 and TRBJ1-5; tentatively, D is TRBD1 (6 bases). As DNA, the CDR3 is TGCGCCAGCAGTGAGCCGGCTTCACACTGGACAGATTATCAGCCCCAGCATTTT. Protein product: CASSEPASHWTDYQPQHF.